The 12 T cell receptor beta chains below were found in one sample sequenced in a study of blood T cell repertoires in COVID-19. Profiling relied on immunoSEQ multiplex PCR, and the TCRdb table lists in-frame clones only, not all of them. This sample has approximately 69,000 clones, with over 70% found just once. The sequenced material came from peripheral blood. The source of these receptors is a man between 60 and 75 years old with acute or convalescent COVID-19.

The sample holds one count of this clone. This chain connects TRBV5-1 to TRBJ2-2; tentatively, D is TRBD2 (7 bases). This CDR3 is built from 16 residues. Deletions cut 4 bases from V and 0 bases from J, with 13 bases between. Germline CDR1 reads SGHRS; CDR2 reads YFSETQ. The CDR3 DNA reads TGCGCCAGCAGCCCGCGGGGGCCCCCGAACACCGGGGAGCTGTTTTTT. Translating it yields CASSPRGPPNTGELFF.

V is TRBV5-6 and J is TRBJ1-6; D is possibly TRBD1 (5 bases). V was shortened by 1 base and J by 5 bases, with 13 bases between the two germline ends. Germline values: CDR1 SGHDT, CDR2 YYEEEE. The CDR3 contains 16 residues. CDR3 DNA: TGTGCCAGCAGCTTGAGGTTGGACACGCATAATTCACCCCTCCACTTT. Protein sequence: CASSLRLDTHNSPLHF.

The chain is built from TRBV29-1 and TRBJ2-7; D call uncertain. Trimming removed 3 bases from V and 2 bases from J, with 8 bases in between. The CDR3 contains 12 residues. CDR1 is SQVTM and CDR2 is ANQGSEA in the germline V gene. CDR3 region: CSVEVVPYEQYF. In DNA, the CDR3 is TGCAGCGTTGAGGTAGTTCCCTACGAGCAGTACTTC.

The CDR3 is CASSAGSAAYGYTF. DNA for the CDR3: TGTGCCAGCAGCGCAGGGTCCGCGGCCTATGGCTACACCTTC. The chain joins TRBV7-2 to TRBJ1-2, with a tentative D call TRBD1 (5 bases). Germline assignment: CDR1 SGHTA and CDR2 FQGNSA. V dropped 5 bases and J dropped 4 bases, with 14 bases sitting between them. The CDR3 has 14 residues.

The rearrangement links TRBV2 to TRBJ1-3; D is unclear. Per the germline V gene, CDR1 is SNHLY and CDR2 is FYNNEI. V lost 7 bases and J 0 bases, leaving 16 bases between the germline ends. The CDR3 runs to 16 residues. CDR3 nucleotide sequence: TGTGCCAGCAAGCTAGCAGACTTCGACTCTGGAAACACCATATATTTT. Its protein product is CASKLADFDSGNTIYF. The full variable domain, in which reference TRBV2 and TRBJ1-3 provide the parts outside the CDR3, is EPEVTQTPSHQVTQMGQEVILRCVPISNHLYFYWYRQILGQKVEFLVSFYNNEISEKSEIFDDQFSVERPDGSNFTLKIRSTKLEDSAMYFCASKLADFDSGNTIYFGEGSWLTVV.

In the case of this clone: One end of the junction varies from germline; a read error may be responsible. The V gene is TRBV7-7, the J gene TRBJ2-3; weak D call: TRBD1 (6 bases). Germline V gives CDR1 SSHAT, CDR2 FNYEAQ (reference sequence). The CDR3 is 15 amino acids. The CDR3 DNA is TGTGCTAGCAGCTTAGAGGCAGGGGAGTCGAATACGCAGTATTTT. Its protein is CASSLEAGESNTQYF.

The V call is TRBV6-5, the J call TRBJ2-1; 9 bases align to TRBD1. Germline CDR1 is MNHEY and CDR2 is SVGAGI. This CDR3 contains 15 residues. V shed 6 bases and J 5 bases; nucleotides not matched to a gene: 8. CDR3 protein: CASSSDRGVNNEQFF. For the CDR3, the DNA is TGTGCCAGCAGCTCGGACAGGGGCGTAAACAATGAGCAGTTCTTC.

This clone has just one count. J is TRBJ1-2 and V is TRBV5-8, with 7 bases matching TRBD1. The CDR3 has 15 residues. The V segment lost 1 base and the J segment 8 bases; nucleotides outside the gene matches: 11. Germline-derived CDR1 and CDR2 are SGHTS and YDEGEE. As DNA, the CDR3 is TGTGCCAGCAGCTTGCTTTTGCCGACAGGGTTCGGCTACACCTTC. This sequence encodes CASSLLLPTGFGYTF.

CDR3 loop: CASSVRSGGPYEQYF. Here the CDR3 DNA reads TGTGCCAGCAGCGTAAGAAGCGGGGGCCCCTACGAGCAGTACTTC. The chain has TRBV11-3 and TRBJ2-7; 8 bases map to TRBD2. V was clipped by 5 bases and J by 2 bases; unmatched bases: 8. Looked up from germline, CDR1 is SGHNT and CDR2 is YENEEA. The CDR3 totals 15 residues.

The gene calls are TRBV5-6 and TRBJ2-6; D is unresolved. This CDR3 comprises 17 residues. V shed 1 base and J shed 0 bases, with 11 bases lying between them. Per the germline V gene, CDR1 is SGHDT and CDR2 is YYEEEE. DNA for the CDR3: TGTGCCAGCAGCTTGACCGAGATTCTCTCTGGGGCCAACGTCCTGACTTTC. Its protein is CASSLTEILSGANVLTF.

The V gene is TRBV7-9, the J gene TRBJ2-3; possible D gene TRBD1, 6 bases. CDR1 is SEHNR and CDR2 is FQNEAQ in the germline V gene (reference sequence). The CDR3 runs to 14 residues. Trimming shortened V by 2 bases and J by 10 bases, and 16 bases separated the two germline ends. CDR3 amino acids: CASSLTGTPSAQYF. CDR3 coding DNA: TGTGCCAGCAGCTTAACCGGGACACCATCTGCGCAGTATTTT.

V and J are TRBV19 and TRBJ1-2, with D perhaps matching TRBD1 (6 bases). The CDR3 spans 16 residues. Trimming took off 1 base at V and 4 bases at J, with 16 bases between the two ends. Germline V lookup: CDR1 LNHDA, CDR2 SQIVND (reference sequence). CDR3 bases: TGTGCCAGTAGTATAGTTGGGGGGGCGACGTCCTATGGCTACACCTTC. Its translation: CASSIVGGATSYGYTF.